This entry concerns a single TCR beta chain. The target antigen is unknown. This PCR relied on a set of 60 Vbeta primers and 13 Jbeta primers. Method: immunoSEQ multiplex PCR; TCRdb's copy keeps in-frame clones and lacks some. The sample consists of about 87,000 clones, 75% to 85% of them appearing once. The data were obtained in a study of cytomegalovirus exposure and HLA in healthy donors. General observations from the study: TCR beta V segments were, for the most part, productive about 87% or about 30% of the time in an earlier analysis. A later analysis found most CMV-associated TCR beta chains apparently HLA-restricted. In a later analysis, TCR beta V- and J-gene trimming showed a link to a missense DCLRE1C variant. For most subjects, TCR beta sequences were reported to predict HLA-A and HLA-B alleles with accuracy.

CDR1 is SQVTM, CDR2 ANQGSEA, per germline. V gave up 6 bases and J gave up 1 base; unmatched junction bases: 12. This CDR3 has 17 amino acids. The rearrangement uses TRBV29-1 and TRBJ2-2; 9 positions match TRBD1. The sequence was obtained from a woman in her thirties or forties in good health and CMV-seronegative. Input material: PBMCs. CDR3 nucleotides: TGCAGCGTCGGAGGGGACAGGGCCCTTCTGAACACCGGGGAGCTGTTTTTT. Its protein is CSVGGDRALLNTGELFF.